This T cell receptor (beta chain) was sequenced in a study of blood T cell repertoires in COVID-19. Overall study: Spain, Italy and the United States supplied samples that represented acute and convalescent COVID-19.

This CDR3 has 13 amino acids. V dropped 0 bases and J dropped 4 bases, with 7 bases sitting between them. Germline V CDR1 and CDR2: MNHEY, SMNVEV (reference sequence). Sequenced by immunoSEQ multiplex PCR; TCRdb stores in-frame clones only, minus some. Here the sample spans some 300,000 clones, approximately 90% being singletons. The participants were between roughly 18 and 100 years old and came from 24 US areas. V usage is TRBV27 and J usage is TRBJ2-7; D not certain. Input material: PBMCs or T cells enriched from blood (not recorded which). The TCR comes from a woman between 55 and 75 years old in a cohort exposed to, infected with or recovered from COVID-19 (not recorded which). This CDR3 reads CASSLSAKYEQYF. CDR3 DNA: TGTGCCAGCAGTTTATCAGCTAAGTACGAGCAGTACTTC.